The text below deals with one T cell receptor beta chain. It lacks a known antigen. No quality values exist for individual bases; no much larger clone is one base distant. This entry comes from a study of blood T cell repertoires in COVID-19 (dated by TCRdb to 2018 to 2021). For the wider study: Collaborator samples came from the United States, Italy and Spain and covered acute and convalescent phases of COVID-19. A de-identified subject ID, COVID-19 status, age in years and sex were almost always included in the sample metadata. Samples were obtained from the ongoing ImmuneRACE study (first 160 participants) and from over 1,000 subjects provided by 6 global collaborators. A freely available public database, intended as a resource for researchers studying the immune response to SARS-CoV-2, is where the repertoires were released. HLA class I and class II types, where available, came from metadata supplied by the sample provider rather than from assay-based typing. The prospective study material was composed of cDNA or gDNA derived from T cells, B-cell-depleted T cells, or PBMCs. The dataset comprised deeply sampled blood TCRbeta repertoires from subjects exposed to, actively infected with, or recovered from COVID-19.

General conclusions and limits of the study: The quantity of clinical and demographic metadata differed by source and by participant and was supplied without curation.

From its cysteine to its phenylalanine, the CDR3 spans 14 amino acids. This entry keeps only the CDR3 DNA: 42 bases, framed from base 1. According to the germline V gene (reference sequence), CDR1 reads MNHNY and CDR2 reads SVGAGI. V and J lose 0 bases and 7 bases, and a span of 10 bases separates them. TCRbeta CDR3 regions were amplified from genomic DNA using the immunoSEQ Assay, a bias-controlled multiplex PCR. In the original analysis: Within the assay, amplification of reference gene primers was used to estimate how many nucleated cells each sample contained. Sequence reads were collapsed and filtered to measure the absolute abundance of every unique TCRbeta CDR3 rearrangement. For each sample, productive Simpson clonality was calculated as the square root of Simpson's diversity index over productive rearrangements. TCRdb's version of the immuneACCESS table is confined to in-frame rearrangements and falls short of the full clone set. An unresolved V gene accounts for under half of the shortfall where checked; the remainder is of unknown origin. D and trimming come from the DNA, and the V and J calls and clone size come from that table. This sample gives about 230,000 clones in total; 75% to 85% of them show up just once. Roughly 5% of the sample is taken by the ten largest.

In Seattle, one collaborating source enrolled patients while the infection was active and tracked those patients longitudinally over the course of disease. The collaborating institutions used their own protocols to collect whole blood in K2EDTA tubes. For TCRbeta analysis, collaborator samples were shipped as frozen whole blood, as isolated PBMCs, or as DNA extracted from either sample type. The clonotype was recovered from a man over 45 with COVID-19, enrolled during active disease. Sequences were obtained from peripheral blood. This receptor chain uses TRBV6-6 and TRBJ1-5, with no reliable assignment of the D segment. The CDR3 here reads CASSYSGPEQPQHF. The DNA sequence is as follows: TGTGCCAGCAGTTACTCGGGCCCGGAACAGCCCCAGCATTTT.